This T cell receptor (beta chain) was captured by sequencing in a study of cytomegalovirus exposure and HLA in healthy donors. Study-level information: Drawn from HLA-typed donors, 65 million to 100 million unique TCRs were held in an early data release.

CDR3 length: 15 amino acids. Germline assignment: CDR1 SGHRS and CDR2 YFSETQ. J lost 7 bases, V lost 4 bases, and 8 bases had no gene match. The primer mix had 60 Vbeta and 13 Jbeta primers. Data came from immunoSEQ multiplex PCR; TCRdb stores just in-frame clones and leaves some out. This table holds roughly 100,000 clones, around 79% found once. The chain combines TRBV5-1 with TRBJ1-1; 12 nucleotides line up with TRBD1. Sequenced: PBMCs. This TCR came from a man aged 55 to 69 in good health and CMV-seronegative. CDR3 protein: CASSKPGTGGVEAFF. CDR3 nucleotides: TGCGCCAGCAGCAAACCCGGGACAGGGGGCGTTGAAGCTTTCTTT.